This T cell receptor beta chain was recorded in a study of shared clonotypes between healthy human individuals. Notes on this clone: The sample contains more than one DNA sequence encoding this CDR3.

The data were produced by immunoSEQ multiplex PCR, yet TCRdb's version contains in-frame clones alone and is incomplete. Of approximately 720,000 clones listed, around 92% are singletons. Naive-designated CD8 cells lacked CD45RO, were positively enriched for CCR7, and omitted terminally differentiated effector memory CD45RA+ cells. The sequencing sample was made of naive CD8+ T cells sorted from blood. The sequence came from a man in his thirties or forties in good health.

CDR3 sequence: CSVGSLEETQYF. The DNA of the CDR3 is TGCAGCGTTGGCAGTCTGGAGGAGACCCAGTACTTC. The rearrangement links TRBV29-1 to TRBJ2-5; D not certain. The CDR3 totals 12 residues. V gave up 4 bases and J gave up 5 bases, with 11 bases separating them. In germline, CDR1 is SQVTM, CDR2 ANQGSEA.